This T cell receptor (beta chain) is from a study of cytomegalovirus exposure and HLA in healthy donors listed by TCRdb under 2017. For the wider study: An earlier analysis of 587 of the donors reported roughly 270 Gb of sequence data and around 120 million unique TCR beta sequences from around 200 million T cells. Around 320 gigabases of sequencing data and tens of millions of unique TCR sequences were included in an early release covering over 600 HLA-typed donors. Of the roughly 400 genotyped donors, 81% fell in the genetic ancestry cluster associated with self-reported Caucasian donors. The study aimed to test whether signatures of past pathogen exposure could be identified by cataloging public T cell receptors. Using immunosequencing, the study profiled T cell repertoires from fewer than 850 subjects and related those repertoires to cytomegalovirus serostatus. Along with the approximately 600-subject first cohort, a separate validation cohort of about 110 different subjects was used. To predict cytomegalovirus infection status, the study combined high-throughput TCR immunosequencing, statistical association of individual TCRs with disease status, and machine learning. In a later analysis, previously published TCR beta repertoires from several hundred donors were re-analyzed and high-resolution HLA genotyping was added so that TCR occurrence patterns could be studied. Rather than using new phenotypic data, the later analysis identified candidate immune exposures from TCR beta sequences and from how often those sequences occurred across donors. In an earlier analysis of 587 of the donors, high-throughput TCR beta sequencing was used to judge whether each TCR beta V gene segment behaved as functional or pseudogenic. Donor age, sex, ethnicity and CMV serostatus were compiled together with the repertoire data. A later genetic analysis used genome-wide SNP genotypes for 398 of the 666 donors, treating that subset as a discovery cohort. Every repertoire in the discovery cohort had been generated on one and the same sequencing platform. HLA typing covered class I and class II loci at four-digit resolution. The number of typed donors differed by locus: 629-630 for A, B, C, DRB1 and DQB1; approximately 520 for DQA1; 606 for DPA1; and some 470 for DPB1. Because of strong linkage in the cohort, a handful of DR-DQ haplotypes were treated as single units for association and clustering. Across 300 to 400 genotyped donors of the cohort, an average of approximately 240,000 unique TCR beta nucleotide sequences per donor were sequenced, and approximately 19% of those sequences were non-productive.

Concerning this clone itself: The antigen it recognizes is unknown. Base qualities were left out, and no much larger clone turns up one base away.

From the cysteine up to the phenylalanine, the CDR3 has a length of 14 residues. The entry retains the CDR3 DNA only, 42 bases that are in frame from base 1. Sequences SNHLY (CDR1) and FYNNEI (CDR2) are obtained from the germline V gene. Trimming takes 5 bases off V and 6 bases off J; junction bases not matched to a gene: 2. The cohort was made up of 500 to 800 healthy bone marrow donors. At the time of sampling, all cohort members were nominally healthy, though unrecorded immune exposures were likely present. The donor was CMV seronegative and was included in the group of under 450 seronegative cohort members. Every donor gave a peripheral blood sample, and the peripheral blood mononuclear cells from that sample were used for TCR beta sequencing. Genomic DNA was extracted from the blood cell samples with the Qiagen DNeasy Blood Extraction Kit. What the authors observed across the whole study: A group of highly shared sequence variants was considered likely to be a technical artifact of the sequencing pipeline. Sequencing depth was assumed to be roughly uniform across donors in the presence/absence analyses, though that assumption may not hold. A later analysis found that most CMV-associated TCR beta chains appeared HLA-restricted, with HLA associations seemingly driven largely by CMV exposure. At a false discovery rate of 0.05, a later analysis linked 16,951 TCR beta sequences to specific HLA alleles. The study gave a list of about 170 TCR beta chains associated with cytomegalovirus. A few of the identified cytomegalovirus-associated TCR beta chains were confirmed in vitro to be specific for cytomegalovirus antigens. According to the authors, the approach could potentially be generalized to other disease states and immunological phenotypes. A further reported finding was that TCR beta sequences accurately predicted the HLA-A and HLA-B alleles for most subjects in the first cohort. Because counts were too low, some 16 rarely observed V segments, including chromosome 9 orphons, were excluded from the earlier analysis of several hundred of the donors. Linkage disequilibrium might explain the correlated functional status among segregating V segments, but an unknown experimental factor could not be ruled out. Most TCR sequences were observed very rarely across donors, whereas some public TCRs were present in many individuals. In a later analysis, the rate of TCR association differed among HLA loci, with DRB1 alleles having the most associated TCRs and HLA-C alleles having the fewest. Because the 87-base-pair reads could not distinguish some IMGT-functional V segments, including TRBV6-2 and TRBV6-3, those segments were excluded. In a later analysis, HLA-associated TCR beta chains were found to be more clonally expanded and to have lower generation probabilities than equally common non-associated chains. CMV serostatus was the only immune exposure information available for the cohort. Compared with the 666-donor mean, donors in an Asian-associated ancestry cluster had fewer N-insertions in productive TCRs, according to a later genetic analysis. In an earlier analysis of 500 to 650 of the donors, most TCR beta V segments appeared in productive rearrangements about 90% or about 30% of the time, broadly matching IMGT annotations. In a later analysis, several top co-occurrence clusters were reported to appear linked to parvovirus B19, influenza, CMV and Epstein-Barr virus. When HLA alleles, especially DR and DQ, strongly co-occurred, TCR associations were difficult to assign to individual alleles. In this cohort, only TCR beta chains were sequenced, and detectable features were limited by the absence of alpha or paired-chain data. Because some donors lacked HLA typing at each locus, the association tests relied only on the typed subset. An association between a missense DCLRE1C variant and V-gene and J-gene trimming of TCR beta chains was found in a later genetic analysis and replicated in an independent cohort. Cytomegalovirus status was reported to be diagnosed by the classifier with high specificity and sensitivity in both the original and validation cohorts.

The library relied on the immunoSEQ multiplex PCR assay. For the multiplex PCR, a mixture combining 60 forward primers for TCR Vbeta segments and 13 reverse primers for TCR Jbeta segments was used. Amplification of the CDR3 region of rearranged TCR beta genes was performed with a multiplex PCR assay on genomic DNA. The Illumina HiSeq System was used to sequence the amplified TCR beta libraries as 87-base-pair reads. Regarding the original processing steps: A later analysis counted tens of millions of unique TCR beta chains across the 600 to 850 repertoires, and 10 million to 12 million of these chains were shared by at least two donors. To remove PCR and sequencing errors, raw reads were error-corrected and collapsed into unique sequences using a nearest-neighbor algorithm that merged closely related sequences. To assign V, D and J gene segments, CDR3 sequences were aligned to IMGT reference sequences. Each retained sequence needed at least a six-nucleotide match to both a V gene segment and a J gene segment. Rearrangements were called productive when the CDR3 lacked stop codons and stayed in frame with V and J; all others were non-productive. CDR3 was defined according to IMGT convention as the region running from the second conserved V-encoded cysteine to the conserved J-encoded phenylalanine. Sequences without an unambiguous match to a single V gene segment were excluded from the earlier analysis of about 640 of the donors. An earlier analysis of some 610 of the donors called V segments functional above 56.7% productive rearrangements and segregating when the between-donor standard deviation exceeded 5%. To diagnose cytomegalovirus status from the catalog of TCR beta chain sequences, a statistical classification framework was built. V and J gene assignment, in a later analysis, came from comparing TCR nucleotide sequences with IMGT/GENE-DB human TR gene sequences. The TCRdist pipeline was used in a later analysis to assign CDR3 sequences and most-parsimonious VDJ recombination scenarios. A later analysis defined each TCR beta chain by its CDR3 amino acid sequence plus V-gene family, and excluded reads lacking a unique V-gene family. A later analysis removed several hundred highly shared, low-generation-probability nucleotide sequences to deal with suspected cross-contamination and a sequencing artifact. In a later analysis, a clonal expansion index was calculated for each public chain from normalized within-repertoire ranks of inferred template counts. Generation probabilities in a later analysis came from a VDJ recombination model fitted to out-of-frame rearrangements, and those results were checked against IGoR. In a later analysis, hypergeometric tests were used to score TCR-TCR, TCR-HLA and TCR-CMV co-occurrence, with a repertoire-size bias correction applied to TCR pairs. In a later analysis, false discovery rates were estimated by permuting HLA or CMV assignments 20 times. A later analysis grouped co-occurring TCRs with DBSCAN, adding TCRdist sequence similarity when clustering within HLA-allele-positive subsets. Co-occurrence clustering excluded repertoires with fewer than 30,000 or more than 120,000 public chains, plus five with anomalous nucleotide sharing. The immuneACCESS repertoire file appears here via TCRdb, limited to in-frame rearrangements. These files lack a portion of the clones; in checked studies, under half of the deficit traces to unresolved V genes, and the cause of the others is not known. D and trimming were read from the DNA, whereas the V and J calls and clone size are those reported in that table. In all, the sample holds roughly 71,000 clones, and 60% to 80% of those were seen once. Together, the top ten hold about 3% of the sample.

Sequencing was performed on PBMCs. The TCR was taken from a man aged 25-40 years in good health and CMV-seronegative. The sequence joins TRBV2 to TRBJ1-6; the central 9 bases match TRBD1. The CDR3 corresponds to CASSSDRGNSPLHF. The nucleotides read TGTGCCAGCAGTTCGGACAGGGGTAATTCACCCCTCCACTTT. Here the CDR3 is joined to the reference TRBV2 and TRBJ1-6 genes, and the full variable domain is: EPEVTQTPSHQVTQMGQEVILRCVPISNHLYFYWYRQILGQKVEFLVSFYNNEISEKSEIFDDQFSVERPDGSNFTLKIRSTKLEDSAMYFCASSSDRGNSPLHFGNGTRLTVT.